This T cell receptor beta chain was retrieved from a study of shared clonotypes between healthy human individuals. Trimming removed 1 base from V and 3 bases from J, with 3 bases in between. The CDR3 consists of 11 residues. Germline V CDR1 and CDR2: GTSNPN, SVGIG (reference sequence). The table came from immunoSEQ multiplex PCR; TCRdb's copy has only in-frame clones and leaves some out. The sample includes roughly 330,000 clones, 74% of them seen just once. In regard to this clone: Its cognate antigen is unknown.

The study separated CD4+ cells into CD45RA+ naive and CD45RA-negative memory subsets. Points from the study as a whole: Sampling was confined to blood; repertoires within tissues likely differ. Only a few donors were included, so the genetic and exposure-history diversity represented was limited.

Sample: memory CD4+ T cells sorted from blood. Subset in this sample: CD45RA-negative fraction. The sequence was obtained from a man aged 25 to 40 in good health. V gene TRBV30 combines with J gene TRBJ2-5; D is unresolved. The CDR3 is CAWSEKETQYF. The DNA of the CDR3 is TGTGCCTGGAGTGAAAAAGAGACCCAGTACTTC.